The 3 T cell receptor beta chains given below trace back to one sample, sequenced in a study of monozygotic twins with inflammatory bowel disease. TCRdb reprocessed the 5' RACE reads and stores each CDR3 protein as one record, lacking DNA. This table holds approximately 210,000 distinct CDR3 sequences. Sequencing was carried out using blood. The receptors were gathered from a human donor with ulcerative colitis or Crohn's disease, or a healthy co-twin of an affected twin (not recorded which).

V gene TRBV6-5 combines with J gene TRBJ2-7; TCRdb gives TRBD1 as the D gene, but with no DNA this cannot be confirmed. From germline, CDR1 is MNHEY and CDR2 SVGAGI. This CDR3 spans 16 amino acids. This chain's CDR3 is CASSSRIGAGDYEQYF.

The chain links TRBV7-2 to TRBJ1-1; TCRdb picks TRBD1, but there is no DNA to check that call. Germline loops: CDR1 SGHTA, CDR2 FQGNSA. The CDR3 loop spans 15 amino acids. The CDR3 loop is CASSSFGTGDTEAFF.

The chain recombines TRBV7-9 with TRBJ1-2; TCRdb's assignment of TRBD1 cannot be checked, as there is no DNA. The CDR3 consists of 17 residues. Germline V gene sequence: CDR1 SEHNR, CDR2 FQNEAQ (reference sequence). This chain's CDR3 is CASSSSPTPGFTYGYTF.